The clone carrying this TCR beta chain appeared a few times. Germline values: CDR1 SEHNR, CDR2 FQNEAQ (reference sequence). The V segment lost 2 bases and the J segment 8 bases; nucleotides outside the gene matches: 7. CDR3 size: 16 residues. A single record per CDR3 protein comes from TCRdb applying MiXCR to the 5' RACE reads. The sample includes 120,000 or so distinct CDR3 sequences, about 8.8% of them seen just once. This sample stems from a study of T cells after yellow fever vaccination. Sequences were derived from CD8+ T cells sorted from PBMCs, sampled on the day of the yellow fever booster vaccination. The clonotype was recovered from a man in his late teens or twenties who received the YFV17D yellow fever vaccine. The chain uses TRBV7-9 and TRBJ2-1; 12 nucleotides agree with TRBD2. The CDR3 sequence is CASSLHLAGGYYEQFF. In DNA, the CDR3 is TGTGCCAGCAGCTTACATCTAGCGGGGGGGTACTATGAGCAGTTCTTC.